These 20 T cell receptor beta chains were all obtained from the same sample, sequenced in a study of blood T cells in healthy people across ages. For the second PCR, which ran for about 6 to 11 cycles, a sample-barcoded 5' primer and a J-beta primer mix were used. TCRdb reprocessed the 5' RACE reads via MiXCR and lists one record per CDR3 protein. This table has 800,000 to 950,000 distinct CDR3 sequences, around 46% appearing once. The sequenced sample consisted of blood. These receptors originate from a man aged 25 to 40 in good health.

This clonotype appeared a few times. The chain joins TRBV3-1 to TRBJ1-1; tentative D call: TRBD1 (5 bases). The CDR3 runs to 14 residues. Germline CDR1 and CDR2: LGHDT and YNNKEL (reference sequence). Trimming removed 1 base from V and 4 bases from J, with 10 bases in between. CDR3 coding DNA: TGTGCCAGCAGCCAAGGATGGGGGGGCACTGAAGCTTTCTTT. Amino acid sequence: CASSQGWGGTEAFF.

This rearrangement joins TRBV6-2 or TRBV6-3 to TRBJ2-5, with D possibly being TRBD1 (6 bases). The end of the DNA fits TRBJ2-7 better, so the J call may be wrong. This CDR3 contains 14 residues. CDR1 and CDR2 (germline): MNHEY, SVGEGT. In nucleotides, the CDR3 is TGTGCCAGCAGTCCTGTCAACAGGGCTGACGAGCAGTACTTC. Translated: CASSPVNRADEQYF.

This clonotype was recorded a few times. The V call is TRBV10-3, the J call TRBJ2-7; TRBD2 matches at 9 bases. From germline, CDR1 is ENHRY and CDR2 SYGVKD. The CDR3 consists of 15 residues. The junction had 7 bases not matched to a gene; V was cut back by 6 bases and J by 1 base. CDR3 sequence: CAISGSGGPSYEQYF. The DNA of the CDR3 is TGTGCCATCAGCGGAAGCGGGGGGCCTTCCTACGAGCAGTACTTC.

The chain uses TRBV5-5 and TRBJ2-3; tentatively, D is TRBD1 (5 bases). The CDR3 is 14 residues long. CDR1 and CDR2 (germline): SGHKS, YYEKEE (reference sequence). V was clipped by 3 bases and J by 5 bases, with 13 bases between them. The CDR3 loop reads CASSSRWGGDTQYF. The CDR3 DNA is TGTGCCAGCAGCTCGAGGTGGGGCGGAGATACGCAGTATTTT. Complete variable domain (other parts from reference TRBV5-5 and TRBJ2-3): DAGVTQSPTHLIKTRGQQVTLRCSPISGHKSVSWYQQVLGQGPQFIFQYYEKEERGRGNFPDRFSARQFPNYSSELNVNALLLGDSALYLCASSSRWGGDTQYFGPGTRLTVL.

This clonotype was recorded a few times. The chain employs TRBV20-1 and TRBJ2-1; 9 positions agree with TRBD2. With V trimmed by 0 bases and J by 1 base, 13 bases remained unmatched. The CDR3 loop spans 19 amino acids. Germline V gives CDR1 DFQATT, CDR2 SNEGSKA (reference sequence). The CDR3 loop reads CSARDLIGLAGTSYNEQFF. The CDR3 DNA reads TGCAGTGCTAGAGATCTGATAGGGCTAGCGGGGACTTCCTACAATGAGCAGTTCTTC.

The CDR3 here is CASTTAGGLLKTQYF. In DNA, the CDR3 is TGTGCCAGCACCACGGCAGGAGGACTTCTCAAGACCCAGTACTTC. The chain links TRBV28 to TRBJ2-5; D perhaps matches TRBD2 (5 bases). The CDR3 is 15 amino acids. Germline V lookup: CDR1 MDHEN, CDR2 SYDVKM. V lost 7 bases and J 6 bases, leaving 21 bases between the germline ends.

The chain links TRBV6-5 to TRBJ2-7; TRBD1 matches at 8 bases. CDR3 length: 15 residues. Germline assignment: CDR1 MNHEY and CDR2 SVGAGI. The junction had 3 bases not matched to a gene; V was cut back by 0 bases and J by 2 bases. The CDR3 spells CASSYSDRVTYEQYF. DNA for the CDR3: TGTGCCAGCAGTTACTCGGACAGGGTTACCTACGAGCAGTACTTC.

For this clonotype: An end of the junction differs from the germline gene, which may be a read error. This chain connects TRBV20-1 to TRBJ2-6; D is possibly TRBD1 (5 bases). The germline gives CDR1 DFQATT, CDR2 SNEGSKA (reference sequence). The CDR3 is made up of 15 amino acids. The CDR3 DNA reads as TGCAGTGCTAGAGACTCGGGTACTGGGGCCGACGTCCTGACTTTC. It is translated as CSARDSGTGADVLTF.

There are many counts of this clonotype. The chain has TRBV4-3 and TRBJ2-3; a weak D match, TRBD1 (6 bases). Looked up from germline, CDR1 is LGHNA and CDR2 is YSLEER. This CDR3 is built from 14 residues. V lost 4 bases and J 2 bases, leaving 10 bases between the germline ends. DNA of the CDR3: TGCGCCAGCAGCCGTGACAGGTACACAGATACGCAGTATTTT. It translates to CASSRDRYTDTQYF.

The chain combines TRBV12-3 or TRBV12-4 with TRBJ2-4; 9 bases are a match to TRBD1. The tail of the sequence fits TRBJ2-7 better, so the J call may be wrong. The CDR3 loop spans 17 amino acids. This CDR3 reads CASSTTPGTGSTYEQYF. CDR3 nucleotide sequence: TGTGCCAGCAGCACAACTCCCGGGACAGGGTCAACCTACGAGCAGTACTTC.

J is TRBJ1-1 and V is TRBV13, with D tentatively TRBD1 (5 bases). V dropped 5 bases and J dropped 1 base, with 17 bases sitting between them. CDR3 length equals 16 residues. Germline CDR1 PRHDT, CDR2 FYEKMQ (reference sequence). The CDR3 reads CASSRDLGTGNTEAFF. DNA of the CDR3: TGTGCCAGCAGCCGCGATCTTGGGACCGGGAACACTGAAGCTTTCTTT.

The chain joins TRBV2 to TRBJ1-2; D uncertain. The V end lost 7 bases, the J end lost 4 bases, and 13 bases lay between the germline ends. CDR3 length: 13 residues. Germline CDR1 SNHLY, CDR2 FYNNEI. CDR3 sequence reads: CASKIPQLYGYTF. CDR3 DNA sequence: TGTGCCAGCAAGATCCCGCAGCTCTATGGCTACACCTTC.

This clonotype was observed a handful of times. CDR3 amino acids: CASSYFSGGEETQYF. In DNA form, the CDR3 reads TGTGCCAGCAGTTACTTTAGCGGAGGGGAAGAGACCCAGTACTTC. This chain connects TRBV6-5 to TRBJ2-5, with D possibly matching TRBD2 (6 bases). Trimming cost V 1 base and J 3 bases, with 12 bases left between them. The length of the CDR3 is 15 residues. The germline V gene has CDR1 MNHEY and CDR2 SVGAGI.

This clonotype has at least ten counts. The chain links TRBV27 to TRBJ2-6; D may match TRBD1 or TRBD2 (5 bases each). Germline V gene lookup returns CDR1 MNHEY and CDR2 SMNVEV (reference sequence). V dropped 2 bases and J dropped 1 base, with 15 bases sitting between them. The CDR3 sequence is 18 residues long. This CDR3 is CASSLRDVTRSGANVLTF. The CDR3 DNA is TGTGCCAGCAGTTTACGGGACGTAACGAGGTCTGGGGCCAACGTCCTGACTTTC. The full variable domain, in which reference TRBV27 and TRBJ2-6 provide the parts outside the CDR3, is EAQVTQNPRYLITVTGKKLTVTCSQNMNHEYMSWYRQDPGLGLRQIYYSMNVEVTDKGDVPEGYKVSRKEKRNFPLILESPSPNQTSLYFCASSLRDVTRSGANVLTFGAGSRLTVL.

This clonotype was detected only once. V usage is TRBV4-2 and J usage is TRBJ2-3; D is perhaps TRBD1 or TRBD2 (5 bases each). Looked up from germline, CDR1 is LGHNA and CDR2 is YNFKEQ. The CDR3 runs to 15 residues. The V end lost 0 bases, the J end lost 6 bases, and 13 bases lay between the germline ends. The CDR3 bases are TGTGCCAGCAGCCAAGATCCGGGGACCCACGATACGCAGTATTTT. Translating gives CASSQDPGTHDTQYF.

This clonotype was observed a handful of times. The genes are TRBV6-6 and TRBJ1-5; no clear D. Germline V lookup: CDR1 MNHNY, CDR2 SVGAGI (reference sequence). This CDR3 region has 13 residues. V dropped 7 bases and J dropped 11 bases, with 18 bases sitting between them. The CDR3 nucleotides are TGTGCCAGCAAGCATGATTTGGACCCGGCCCAGCATTTT. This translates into CASKHDLDPAQHF.

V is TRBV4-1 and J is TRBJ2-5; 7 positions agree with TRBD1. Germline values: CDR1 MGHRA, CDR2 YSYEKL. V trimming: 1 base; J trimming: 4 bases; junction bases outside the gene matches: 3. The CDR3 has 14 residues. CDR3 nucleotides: TGCGCCAGCAGCCAAGGACAGGGTTTAGAGACCCAGTACTTC. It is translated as CASSQGQGLETQYF.

The CDR3 here is CATSVENNEQYF. The DNA of the CDR3 is TGTGCCACCAGTGTGGAAAACAATGAGCAGTACTTC. V and J are TRBV24-1 and TRBJ2-5; D is unresolved. The germline V gene has CDR1 KGHDR and CDR2 SFDVKD. Trimming shortened V by 5 bases and J by 11 bases, and 14 bases separated the two germline ends. The CDR3 runs 12 residues.

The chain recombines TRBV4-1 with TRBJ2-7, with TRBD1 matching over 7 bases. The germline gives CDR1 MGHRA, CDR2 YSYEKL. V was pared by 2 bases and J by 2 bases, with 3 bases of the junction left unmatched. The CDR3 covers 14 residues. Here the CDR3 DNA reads TGCGCCAGCAGCCAACCCACAGGGGCCTACGAGCAGTACTTC. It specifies CASSQPTGAYEQYF.

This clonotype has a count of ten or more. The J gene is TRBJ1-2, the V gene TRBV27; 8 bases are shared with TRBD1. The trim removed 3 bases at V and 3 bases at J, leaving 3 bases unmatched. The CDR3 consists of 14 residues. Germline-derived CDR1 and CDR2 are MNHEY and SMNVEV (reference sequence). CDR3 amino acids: CASSLMTGDYGYTF. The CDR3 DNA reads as TGTGCCAGCAGTTTGATGACAGGGGACTATGGCTACACCTTC.